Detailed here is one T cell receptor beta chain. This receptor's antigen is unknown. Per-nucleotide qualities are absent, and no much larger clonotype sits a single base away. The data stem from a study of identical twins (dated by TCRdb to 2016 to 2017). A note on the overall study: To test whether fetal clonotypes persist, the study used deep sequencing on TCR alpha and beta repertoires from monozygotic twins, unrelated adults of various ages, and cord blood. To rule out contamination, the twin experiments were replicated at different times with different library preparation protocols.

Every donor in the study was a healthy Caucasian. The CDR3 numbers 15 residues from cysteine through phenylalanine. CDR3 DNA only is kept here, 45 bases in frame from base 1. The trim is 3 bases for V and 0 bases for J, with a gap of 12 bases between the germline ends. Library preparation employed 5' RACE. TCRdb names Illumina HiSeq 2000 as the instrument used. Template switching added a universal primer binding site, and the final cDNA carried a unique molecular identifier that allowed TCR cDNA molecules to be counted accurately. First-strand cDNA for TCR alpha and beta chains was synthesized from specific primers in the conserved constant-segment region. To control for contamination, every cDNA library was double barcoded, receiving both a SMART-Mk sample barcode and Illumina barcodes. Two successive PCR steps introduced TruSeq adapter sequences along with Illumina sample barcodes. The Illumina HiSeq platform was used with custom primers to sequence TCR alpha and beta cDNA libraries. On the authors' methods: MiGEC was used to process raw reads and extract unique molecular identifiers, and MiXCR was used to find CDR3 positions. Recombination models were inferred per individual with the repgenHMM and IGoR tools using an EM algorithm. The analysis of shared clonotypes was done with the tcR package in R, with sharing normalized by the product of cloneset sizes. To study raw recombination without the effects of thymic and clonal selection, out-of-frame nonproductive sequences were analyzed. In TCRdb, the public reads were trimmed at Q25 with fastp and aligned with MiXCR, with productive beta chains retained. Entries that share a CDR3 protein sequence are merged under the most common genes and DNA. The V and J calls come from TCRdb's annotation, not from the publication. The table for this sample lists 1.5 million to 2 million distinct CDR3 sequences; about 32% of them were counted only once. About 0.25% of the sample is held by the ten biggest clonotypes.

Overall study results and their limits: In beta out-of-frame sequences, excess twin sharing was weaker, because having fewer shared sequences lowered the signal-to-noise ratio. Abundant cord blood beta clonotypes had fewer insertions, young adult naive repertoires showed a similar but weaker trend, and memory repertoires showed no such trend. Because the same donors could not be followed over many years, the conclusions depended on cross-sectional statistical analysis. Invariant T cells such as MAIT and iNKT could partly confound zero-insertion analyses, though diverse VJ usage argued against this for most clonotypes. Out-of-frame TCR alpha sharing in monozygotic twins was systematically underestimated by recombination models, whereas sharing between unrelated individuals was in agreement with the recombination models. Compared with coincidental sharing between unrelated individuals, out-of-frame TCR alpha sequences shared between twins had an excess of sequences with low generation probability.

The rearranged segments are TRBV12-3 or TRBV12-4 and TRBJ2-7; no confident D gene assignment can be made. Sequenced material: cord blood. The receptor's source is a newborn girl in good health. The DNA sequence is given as TGTGCCAGCAGTTTGGGGTTGCTACCCTCCTACGAGCAGTACTTC. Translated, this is CASSLGLLPSYEQYF.